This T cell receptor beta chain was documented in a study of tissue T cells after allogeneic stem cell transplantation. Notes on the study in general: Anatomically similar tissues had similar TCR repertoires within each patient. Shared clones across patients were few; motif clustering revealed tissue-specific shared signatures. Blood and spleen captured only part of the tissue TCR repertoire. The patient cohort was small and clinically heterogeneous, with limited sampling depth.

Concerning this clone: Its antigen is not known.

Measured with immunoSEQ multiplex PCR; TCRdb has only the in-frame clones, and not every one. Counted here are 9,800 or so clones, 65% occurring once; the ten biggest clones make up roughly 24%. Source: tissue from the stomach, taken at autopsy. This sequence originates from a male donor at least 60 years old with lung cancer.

CDR3 residues: CASSRLAAYEQYF. The CDR3 DNA is TGTGCCAGCAGTCGACTAGCGGCATACGAGCAGTACTTC. The chain recombines TRBV27 with TRBJ2-7, with 9 bases matching TRBD2. The trim removed 5 bases at V and 4 bases at J, leaving 3 bases unmatched. The CDR3 loop spans 13 amino acids. Germline V CDR1 and CDR2: MNHEY, SMNVEV (reference sequence).